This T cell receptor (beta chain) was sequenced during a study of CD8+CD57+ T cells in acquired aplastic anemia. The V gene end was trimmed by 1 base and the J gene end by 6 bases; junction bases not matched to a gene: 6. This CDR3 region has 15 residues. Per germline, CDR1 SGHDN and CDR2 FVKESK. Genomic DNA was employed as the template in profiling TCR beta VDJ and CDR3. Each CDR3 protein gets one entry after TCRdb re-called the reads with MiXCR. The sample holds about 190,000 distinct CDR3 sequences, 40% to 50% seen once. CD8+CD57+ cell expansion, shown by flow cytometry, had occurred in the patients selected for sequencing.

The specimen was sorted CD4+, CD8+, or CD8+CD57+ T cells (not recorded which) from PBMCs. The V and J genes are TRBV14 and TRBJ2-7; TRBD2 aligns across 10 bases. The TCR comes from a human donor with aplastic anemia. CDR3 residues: CASSQAASGRTEQYF. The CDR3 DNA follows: TGTGCCAGCAGCCAAGCAGCTAGCGGGAGAACCGAGCAGTACTTC.